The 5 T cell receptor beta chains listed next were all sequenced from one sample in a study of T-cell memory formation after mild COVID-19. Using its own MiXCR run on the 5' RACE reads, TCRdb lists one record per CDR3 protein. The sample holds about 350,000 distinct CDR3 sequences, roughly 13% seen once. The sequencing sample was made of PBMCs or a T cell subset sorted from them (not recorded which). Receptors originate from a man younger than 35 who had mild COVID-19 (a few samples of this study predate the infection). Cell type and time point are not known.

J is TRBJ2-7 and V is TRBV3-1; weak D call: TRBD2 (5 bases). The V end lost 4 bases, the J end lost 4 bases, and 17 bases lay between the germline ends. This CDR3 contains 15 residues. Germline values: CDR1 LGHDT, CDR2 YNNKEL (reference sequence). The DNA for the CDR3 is TGTGCCAGCAGCCTTCCCGGCGCGGGCTCGTACGAGCAGTACTTC. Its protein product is CASSLPGAGSYEQYF.

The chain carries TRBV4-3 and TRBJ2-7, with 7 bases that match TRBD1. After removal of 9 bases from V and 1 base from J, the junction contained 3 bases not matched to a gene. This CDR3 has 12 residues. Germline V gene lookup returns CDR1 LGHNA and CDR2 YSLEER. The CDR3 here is CARLQGSYEQYV. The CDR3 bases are TGCGCCAGATTACAGGGGTCCTACGAGCAGTACGTC.

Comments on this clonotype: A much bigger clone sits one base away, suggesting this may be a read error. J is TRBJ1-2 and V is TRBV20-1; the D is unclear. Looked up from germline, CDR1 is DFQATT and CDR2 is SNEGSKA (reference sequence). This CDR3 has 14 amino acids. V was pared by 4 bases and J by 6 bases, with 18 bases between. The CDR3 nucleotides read TGCAGTGCTATAATACAAGGCGCCCATGATGGCTACACCTTC. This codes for CSAIIQGAHDGYTF.

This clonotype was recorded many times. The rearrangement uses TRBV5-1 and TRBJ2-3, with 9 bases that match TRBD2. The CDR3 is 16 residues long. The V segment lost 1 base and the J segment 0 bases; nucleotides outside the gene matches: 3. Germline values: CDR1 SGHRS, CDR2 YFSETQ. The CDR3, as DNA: TGCGCCAGCAGCTTGAGGAGCGGGGGGAGCACAGATACGCAGTATTTT. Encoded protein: CASSLRSGGSTDTQYF.

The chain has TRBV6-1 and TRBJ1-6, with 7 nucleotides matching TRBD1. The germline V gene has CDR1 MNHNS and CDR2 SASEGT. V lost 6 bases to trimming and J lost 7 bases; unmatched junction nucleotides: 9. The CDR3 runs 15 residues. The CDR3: CASSAIGQVNSPLHF. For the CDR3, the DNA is TGTGCCAGCAGCGCAATCGGACAGGTGAATTCACCCCTCCACTTT.